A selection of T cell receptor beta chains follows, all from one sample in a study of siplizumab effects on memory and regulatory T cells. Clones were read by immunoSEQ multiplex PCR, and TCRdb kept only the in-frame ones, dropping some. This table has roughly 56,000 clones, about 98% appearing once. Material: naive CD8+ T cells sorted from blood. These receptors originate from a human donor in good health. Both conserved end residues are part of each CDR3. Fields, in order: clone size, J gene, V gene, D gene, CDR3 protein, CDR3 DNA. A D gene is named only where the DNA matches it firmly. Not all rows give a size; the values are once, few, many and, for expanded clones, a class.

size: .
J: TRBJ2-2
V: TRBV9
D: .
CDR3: CASSAPLSNGELFF
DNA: TGTGCCAGCAGCGCCCCCCTTAGCAACGGGGAGCTGTTTTTT

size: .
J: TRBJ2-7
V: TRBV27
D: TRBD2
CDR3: CASSFSGGLASYEQYF
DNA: TGTGCCAGCAGTTTCTCCGGTGGACTAGCGTCGTACGAGCAGTACTTC

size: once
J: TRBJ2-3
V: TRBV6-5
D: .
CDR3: CASSPSSDTQYF
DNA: TGTGCCAGCAGCCCTAGCTCAGATACGCAGTATTTT

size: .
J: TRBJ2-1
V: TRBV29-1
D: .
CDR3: CSVRLAEYNEQFF
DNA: TGCAGCGTTAGGTTAGCGGAGTACAATGAGCAGTTCTTC

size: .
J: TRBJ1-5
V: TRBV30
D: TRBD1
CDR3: CASGTGGEQPQHF
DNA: TGTGCCTCCGGGACAGGGGGCGAGCAGCCCCAGCATTTT

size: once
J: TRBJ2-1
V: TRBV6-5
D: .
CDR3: CASSYGAVPYNEQFF
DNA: TGTGCCAGCAGTTACGGGGCAGTCCCCTACAATGAGCAGTTCTTC

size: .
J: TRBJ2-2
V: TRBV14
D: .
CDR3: CASSLLISGELFF
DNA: TGTGCCAGCAGCCTTTTGATCTCCGGGGAGCTGTTTTTT

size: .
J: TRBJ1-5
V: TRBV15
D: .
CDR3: CATSTPGGSNQPQHF
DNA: TGTGCCACCAGCACCCCGGGCGGTAGCAATCAGCCCCAGCATTTT

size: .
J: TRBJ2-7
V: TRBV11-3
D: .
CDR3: CASSLEAWAEQVRKQYF
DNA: TGTGCCAGCAGCTTAGAAGCGTGGGCCGAGCAGGTACGAAAGCAGTACTTC

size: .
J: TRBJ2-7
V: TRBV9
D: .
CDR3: CASSGTGGEQYF
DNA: TGTGCCAGCAGCGGGACTGGTGGCGAGCAGTACTTC

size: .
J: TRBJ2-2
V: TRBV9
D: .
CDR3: CASSPTLLGGELFF
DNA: TGTGCCAGCAGCCCAACCCTTTTGGGCGGGGAGCTGTTTTTT

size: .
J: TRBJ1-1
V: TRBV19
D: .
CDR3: CASRSYGGADTEAFF
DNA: TGTGCCAGTAGGTCTTATGGGGGCGCGGACACTGAAGCTTTCTTT

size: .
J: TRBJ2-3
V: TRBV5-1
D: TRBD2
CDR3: CASSSPLAGDNTQYF
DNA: TGCGCCAGCAGCTCTCCACTAGCGGGAGATAATACGCAGTATTTT

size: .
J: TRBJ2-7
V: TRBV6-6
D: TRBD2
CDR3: CASSSTSGSEQYF
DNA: TGTGCCAGCAGTTCGACTAGCGGGAGCGAGCAGTACTTC

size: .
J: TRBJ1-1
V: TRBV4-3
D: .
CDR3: CASSHSRVPNTEAFF
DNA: TGCGCCAGCAGCCACTCCAGGGTCCCGAACACTGAAGCTTTCTTT

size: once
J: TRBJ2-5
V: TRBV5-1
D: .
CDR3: CASSLESSVQETQYF
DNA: TGCGCCAGCAGCTTGGAGTCTAGCGTTCAAGAGACCCAGTACTTC

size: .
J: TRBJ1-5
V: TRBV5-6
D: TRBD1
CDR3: CASSLGDRSNQPQHF
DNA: TGTGCCAGCAGCTTGGGGGACAGGAGCAATCAGCCCCAGCATTTT

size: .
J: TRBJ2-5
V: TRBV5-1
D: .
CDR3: CASSPIEETQYF
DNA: TGCGCCAGCAGCCCCATTGAAGAGACCCAGTACTTC

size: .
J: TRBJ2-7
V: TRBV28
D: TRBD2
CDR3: CASSLVTSGIYEQYF
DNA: TGTGCCAGCAGTTTAGTTACTAGCGGAATTTACGAGCAGTACTTC

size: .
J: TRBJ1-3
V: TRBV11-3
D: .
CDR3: CASSLNGESSGNTIYF
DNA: TGTGCCAGCAGCTTGAACGGGGAATCCTCCGGAAACACCATATATTTT

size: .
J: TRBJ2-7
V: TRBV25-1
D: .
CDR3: CASSELKGRFHEQYF
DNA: TGTGCCAGCAGTGAATTAAAGGGGAGGTTTCACGAGCAGTACTTC

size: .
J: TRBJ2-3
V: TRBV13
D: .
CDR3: CASSEKPDTQYF
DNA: TGTGCCAGCAGCGAGAAACCAGATACGCAGTATTTT